This record concerns one T cell receptor (beta chain) sequence. This specimen includes other DNA sequences encoding the same CDR3. These data belong to a study of blood T cell repertoires in COVID-19. The assay was immunoSEQ multiplex PCR, and TCRdb's table has in-frame clones only and misses some. The sample contains 150,000 or so clones, approximately 85% of which appear only once. Germline loops: CDR1 MNHEY, CDR2 SMNVEV (reference sequence). This CDR3 region has 15 residues. The V segment lost 6 bases and the J segment 7 bases; nucleotides outside the gene matches: 9. This chain connects TRBV27 to TRBJ2-2; 9 bases map to TRBD1. Sequencing was performed on peripheral blood. The receptor's source is a woman aged 55-69 years with COVID-19, enrolled during active disease. CDR3 sequence: CASSLGQGRGGELFF. CDR3 in DNA: TGTGCCAGCAGCCTTGGACAGGGGAGGGGCGGGGAGCTGTTTTTT.